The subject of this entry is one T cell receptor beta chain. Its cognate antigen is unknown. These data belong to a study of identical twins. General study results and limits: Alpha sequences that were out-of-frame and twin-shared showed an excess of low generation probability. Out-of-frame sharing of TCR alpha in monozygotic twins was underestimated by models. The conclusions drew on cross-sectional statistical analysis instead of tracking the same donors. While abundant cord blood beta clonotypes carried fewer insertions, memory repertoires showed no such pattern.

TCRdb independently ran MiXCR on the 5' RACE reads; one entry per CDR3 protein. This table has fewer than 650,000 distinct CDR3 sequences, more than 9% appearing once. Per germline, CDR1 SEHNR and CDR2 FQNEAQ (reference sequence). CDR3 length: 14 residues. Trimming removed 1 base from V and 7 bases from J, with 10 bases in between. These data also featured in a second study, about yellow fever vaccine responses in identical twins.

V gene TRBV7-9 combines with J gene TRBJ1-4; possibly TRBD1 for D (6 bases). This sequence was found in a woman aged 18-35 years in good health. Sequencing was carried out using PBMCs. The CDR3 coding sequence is TGTGCCAGCAGCTTAGGGCAGGGGCTTGAAAAACTGTTTTTT. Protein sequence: CASSLGQGLEKLFF.